This T cell receptor (beta chain) originates from a study of T-cell memory formation after mild COVID-19. General observations from the study: Clones shrinking from day 15 to 85 showed even CD4/CD8 mixes; later expanders tilted CD4+.

This clonotype turned up a few times. Its antigen is as yet unknown. One entry per CDR3 protein results from TCRdb running MiXCR on the 5' RACE reads. The sample shows about 190,000 distinct CDR3 sequences, about a sixth of them seen only once. Germline values: CDR1 MNHEY, CDR2 SVGAGI. J lost 6 bases, V lost 3 bases, and 5 bases had no gene match. The CDR3 sequence is 14 residues long. The V and J genes are TRBV6-5 and TRBJ1-2, with 9 bases matching TRBD1. Sequencing was done on a sample of PBMCs or a T cell subset sorted from them (not recorded which). The sequence derives from an adult woman who had mild COVID-19 (a few samples of this study predate the infection). Cell type and time point are not known. Here the CDR3 DNA reads TGTGCCAGCAGTTATGGGCGGACAGGGGATGGCTACACCTTC. Protein: CASSYGRTGDGYTF.